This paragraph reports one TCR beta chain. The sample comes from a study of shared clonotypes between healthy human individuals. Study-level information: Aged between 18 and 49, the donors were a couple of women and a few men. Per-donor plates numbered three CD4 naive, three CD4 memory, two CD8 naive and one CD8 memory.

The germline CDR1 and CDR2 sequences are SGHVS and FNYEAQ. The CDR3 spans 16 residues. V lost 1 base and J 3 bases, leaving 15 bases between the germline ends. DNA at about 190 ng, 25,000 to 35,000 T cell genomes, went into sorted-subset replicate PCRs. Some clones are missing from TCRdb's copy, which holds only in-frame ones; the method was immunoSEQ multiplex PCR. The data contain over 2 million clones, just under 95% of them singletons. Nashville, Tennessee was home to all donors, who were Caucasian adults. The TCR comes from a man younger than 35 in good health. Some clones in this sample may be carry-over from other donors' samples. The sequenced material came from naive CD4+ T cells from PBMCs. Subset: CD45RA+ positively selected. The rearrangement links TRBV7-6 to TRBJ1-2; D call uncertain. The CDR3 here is CASSLEGRESDYGYTF. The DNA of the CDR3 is TGTGCCAGCAGCTTAGAAGGGAGGGAAAGTGACTATGGCTACACCTTC.